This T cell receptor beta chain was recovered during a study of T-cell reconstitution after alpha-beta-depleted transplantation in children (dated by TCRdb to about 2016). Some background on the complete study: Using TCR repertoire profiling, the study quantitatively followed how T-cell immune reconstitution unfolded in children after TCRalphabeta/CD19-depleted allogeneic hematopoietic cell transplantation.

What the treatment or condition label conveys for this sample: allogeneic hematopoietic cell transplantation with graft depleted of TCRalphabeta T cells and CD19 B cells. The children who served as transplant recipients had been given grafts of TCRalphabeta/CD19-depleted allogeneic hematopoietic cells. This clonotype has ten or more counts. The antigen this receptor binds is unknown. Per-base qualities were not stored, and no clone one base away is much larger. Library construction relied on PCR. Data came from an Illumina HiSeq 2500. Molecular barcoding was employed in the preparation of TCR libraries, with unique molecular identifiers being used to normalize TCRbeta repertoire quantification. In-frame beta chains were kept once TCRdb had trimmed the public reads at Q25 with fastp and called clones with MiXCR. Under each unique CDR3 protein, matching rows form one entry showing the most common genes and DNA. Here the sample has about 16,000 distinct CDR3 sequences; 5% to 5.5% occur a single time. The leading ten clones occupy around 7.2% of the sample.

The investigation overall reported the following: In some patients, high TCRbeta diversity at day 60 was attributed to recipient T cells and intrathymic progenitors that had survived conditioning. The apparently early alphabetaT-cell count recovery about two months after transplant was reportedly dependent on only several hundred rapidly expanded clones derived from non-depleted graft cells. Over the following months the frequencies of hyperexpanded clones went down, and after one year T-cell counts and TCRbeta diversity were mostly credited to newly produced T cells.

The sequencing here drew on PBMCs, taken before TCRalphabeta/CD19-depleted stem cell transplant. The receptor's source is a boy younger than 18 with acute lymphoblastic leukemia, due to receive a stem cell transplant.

The CDR3 reads as follows: CASSLVGVPYEQYF. The base sequence is TGCGCCAGCAGCTTAGTAGGGGTGCCCTACGAGCAGTACTTC. The rearranged segments are TRBV5-1 and TRBJ2-7; a tentative D call is TRBD1 (5 bases match). Reading from cysteine to phenylalanine, the CDR3 counts 14 amino acids. The sequence is cut down to CDR3 DNA, 42 bases in frame from base 1. V is reduced by 2 bases and J by 2 bases, leaving a spacing of 11 bases between them. The germline V gene provides CDR1 SGHRS and CDR2 YFSETQ.